This T cell receptor beta chain derives from a study of cytomegalovirus exposure and HLA in healthy donors (dated by TCRdb to about 2017). Regarding the complete study: In an earlier analysis of some 610 of the donors, 276 Gb of sequence data and 90 million to 120 million unique TCR beta sequences from about 179 million T cells were reported. An early release that covered fewer than 750 HLA-typed donors contained about 300 gigabases of sequencing data and tens of millions of unique TCR sequences. Of the roughly 400 genotyped donors, about 80% fell in the genetic ancestry cluster associated with self-reported Caucasian donors. The study aimed to test whether signatures of past pathogen exposure could be identified by cataloging public T cell receptors. The study profiled the T cell repertoires of more than 500 subjects by immunosequencing and related them to cytomegalovirus serostatus. In addition to the first cohort of 666 subjects, a separate validation cohort of approximately 120 different subjects was used. High-throughput TCR immunosequencing, statistical association of individual TCRs with disease status, and machine learning were combined to predict cytomegalovirus infection status. To study patterns of TCR occurrence, a later analysis re-analyzed previously published TCR beta repertoires from more than 550 donors and added high-resolution HLA genotyping. The later analysis used no new phenotypic data to find candidate immune exposures, relying instead on TCR beta sequences and their occurrence across donors. To decide whether each TCR beta V gene segment behaved as functional or pseudogenic, an earlier analysis of approximately 620 of the donors relied on high-throughput TCR beta sequencing. Donor age, sex, ethnicity and CMV serostatus were collected together with the repertoire data. Genome-wide SNP genotypes for about 65% of the roughly 700 donors were used in a later genetic analysis, which treated that subset as a discovery cohort. All discovery cohort repertoires had been generated using a single sequencing platform. HLA typing covered class I and class II loci at four-digit resolution. The number of donors typed differed by locus, with about 620-630 for A, B, C, DRB1 and DQB1, around 500 for DQA1, approximately 570 for DPA1, and over 400 for DPB1. A few DR-DQ haplotypes were handled as single units for association and clustering because linkage in the cohort was strong. Among a few hundred genotyped donors of the cohort, an average of around 240,000 unique TCR beta nucleotide sequences were sequenced per donor, roughly 20% of them non-productive. What the work shows at the level of the full study, not this receptor alone: Some 16 rarely observed V segments, including chromosome 9 orphons, were excluded from the earlier analysis of just under 600 of the donors because counts were too low. Presence/absence analyses assumed roughly uniform sequencing depth across donors, an assumption that may not hold. According to a later genetic analysis, donors in an Asian-associated ancestry cluster had fewer N-insertions in productive TCRs than the roughly 700-donor mean. Linkage disequilibrium might explain the correlated functional status among segregating V segments, but an unknown experimental factor could not be excluded. A later genetic analysis associated a missense DCLRE1C variant with V-gene and J-gene trimming of TCR beta chains, and an independent cohort replicated the association. According to a later analysis, parvovirus B19, influenza, CMV and Epstein-Barr virus appeared linked to several top co-occurrence clusters. HLA typing was unavailable for some donors at each locus, so association tests used only the typed subset. The authors suggested that the approach could potentially be extended to other disease states and immunological phenotypes. In the study, around 150 TCR beta chains were listed as associated with cytomegalovirus. Most CMV-associated TCR beta chains appeared to be HLA-restricted in a later analysis, and the HLA associations seemed to be driven largely by CMV exposure. For the cohort, immune exposure information was limited to CMV serostatus. In an earlier analysis of approximately 590 of the donors, most TCR beta V segments appeared in productive rearrangements about 87% or about 30% of the time, broadly matching IMGT annotations. Only TCR beta chains were sequenced in this cohort, and the absence of alpha or paired-chain data limited detectable features. The 87-base-pair reads could not distinguish some IMGT-functional V segments, including TRBV6-2 and TRBV6-3, so those segments were excluded. Most TCR sequences were observed very rarely across donors, whereas some public TCRs were present in many individuals. In vitro tests confirmed that a few of the cytomegalovirus-associated TCR beta chains recognize cytomegalovirus antigens. In a later analysis, 15,000 to 20,000 TCR beta sequences were associated with specific HLA alleles at a false discovery rate of 0.05. The classifier was reported to diagnose cytomegalovirus status with high specificity and sensitivity in both the original and validation cohorts. A later analysis found that HLA-associated TCR beta chains were more clonally expanded and had lower generation probabilities than equally common non-associated chains. Strong co-occurrence of HLA alleles, especially DR and DQ, made assigning TCR associations to individual alleles difficult. A further reported finding was that TCR beta sequences accurately predicted the HLA-A and HLA-B alleles for most subjects in the first cohort. The sequencing pipeline was judged likely to have produced a cluster of highly shared sequence variants as a technical artifact. According to a later analysis, TCR association rates differed among HLA loci, with DRB1 alleles showing the most associated TCRs and HLA-C alleles showing the fewest.

V and J lose 4 bases and 7 bases, and a span of 13 bases separates them. The CDR3 runs 13 amino acids, cysteine and phenylalanine included. Of the read, only the CDR3 DNA is kept; its 39 bases are in frame from base 1. The germline V gene sets CDR1 to SQVTM and CDR2 to ANQGSEA. In regard to this clone: No antigen is known for it. Base qualities are not provided; no much larger clone lies one nucleotide away.

The cohort comprised some 730 healthy bone marrow donors. Cohort members were all nominally healthy when sampled, although unrecorded immune exposures were likely present. The donor tested CMV seronegative and was one of the 352 seronegative cohort members. A peripheral blood sample was provided by each donor, and peripheral blood mononuclear cells were used for TCR beta sequencing. Genomic DNA was extracted from the blood cell samples with the Qiagen DNeasy Blood Extraction Kit. The library was made by the immunoSEQ multiplex PCR assay. For the multiplex PCR, a mixture combining 60 forward primers for TCR Vbeta segments and 13 reverse primers for TCR Jbeta segments was used. The CDR3 region of rearranged TCR beta genes was amplified from genomic DNA with a multiplex PCR assay. Amplified TCR beta libraries were sequenced as 87-base-pair reads on the Illumina HiSeq System. The study's own analysis went as follows. Across the 670 or so repertoires, a later analysis counted roughly 84 million unique TCR beta chains, roughly 11 million of which were shared by at least two donors. Raw reads were error-corrected and collapsed into unique sequences with a nearest-neighbor algorithm that merged closely related sequences to remove PCR and sequencing errors. CDR3 sequences were aligned to IMGT reference sequences to assign V, D and J gene segments. For a sequence to be retained, at least a six-nucleotide match to both a V gene segment and a J gene segment was required. Rearrangements were classified as productive when the CDR3 lacked stop codons and remained in frame with V and J, and all other rearrangements were classified as non-productive. CDR3 was defined by IMGT convention, running from the second conserved V-encoded cysteine to the conserved J-encoded phenylalanine. The earlier analysis of about 610 of the donors excluded sequences that lacked an unambiguous match to a single V gene segment. In an earlier analysis of more than 500 of the donors, a V segment was called functional when productive rearrangements were above 56.7%, and segregating when the standard deviation between donors exceeded 5%. A statistical classification framework was built for diagnosing cytomegalovirus status from the catalog of TCR beta chain sequences. V and J gene assignment, in a later analysis, came from comparing TCR nucleotide sequences with IMGT/GENE-DB human TR gene sequences. Using the TCRdist pipeline, a later analysis assigned CDR3 sequences along with most-parsimonious VDJ recombination scenarios. A later analysis defined each TCR beta chain by its CDR3 amino acid sequence plus V-gene family, and excluded reads lacking a unique V-gene family. As a way to deal with suspected cross-contamination and a sequencing artifact, a later analysis dropped over 550 nucleotide sequences that were highly shared and had low generation probability. In a later analysis, a clonal expansion index for each public chain was calculated from normalized within-repertoire ranks of inferred template counts. In a later analysis, generation probabilities were computed using a VDJ recombination model fitted to out-of-frame rearrangements, and the results were checked against IGoR. In a later analysis, TCR-TCR, TCR-HLA and TCR-CMV co-occurrence was scored with hypergeometric tests, and a repertoire-size bias correction was applied to TCR pairs. A later analysis estimated false discovery rates by permuting HLA or CMV assignments 20 times. In a later analysis, co-occurring TCRs were grouped using DBSCAN, and TCRdist sequence similarity was added for clustering within HLA-allele-positive subsets. Repertoires with fewer than 30,000 or more than 120,000 public chains were left out of co-occurrence clustering, as were five repertoires with anomalous nucleotide sharing. Imported from immuneACCESS, the table was reduced by TCRdb to in-frame sequences with V and J called. These copies leave out some clones; in studies compared against another copy, an unresolved V gene accounts for under half, and the cause of the remainder is not known. V, J and clone size derive from that table, while D and trimming were established from the DNA sequence. For this sample there are around 110,000 clones; roughly 73% appear just once. Roughly 0.87% of the sample is in the top ten clones.

Sequencing used PBMCs. This receptor was identified in a woman in her thirties in good health and CMV-seronegative. The chain was built from TRBV29-1 and TRBJ1-4; the D segment cannot be called with confidence. The DNA sequence is given as TGCAGCGTTGGTTCGGGATCTCTTGAAAAACTGTTTTTT. Its protein is CSVGSGSLEKLFF.